The subject of this entry is one TCR beta chain. The antigen it recognizes is unknown. No much larger clonotype is one base removed from it; base qualities were not supplied. In the prospective study, participants were 18 to 89 years old, resided in approximately 22 geographic areas of the United States, and were enrolled through a virtual design. In the prospective study, cohorts were assigned on the basis of participant-reported clinical history obtained from a screening survey and a study questionnaire. Mobile phlebotomists in the prospective study collected whole blood, serum and a nasopharyngeal or oropharyngeal swab from every participant. Over a roughly 2-month period, participants in the prospective study had the option of providing additional blood draws and questionnaires. Before DNA extraction, prospective study blood samples were shipped either frozen or at room temperature. These data originate in a study of blood T cell repertoires in COVID-19 (dated by TCRdb to 2018 to 2021). The study in broad terms: Samples from collaborators originated in the United States, Italy and Spain and spanned both the acute and convalescent phases of COVID-19. The material from the prospective study consisted of cDNA or gDNA derived from T cells, B-cell-depleted T cells, or PBMCs. The dataset comprised deeply sampled blood TCRbeta repertoires from subjects exposed to, actively infected with, or recovered from COVID-19. A freely available public database, intended as a resource for researchers studying the immune response to SARS-CoV-2, is where the repertoires were released. The samples were drawn from the first 160 participants of the ongoing ImmuneRACE study and from 1,254 subjects provided by 6 global collaborators. A de-identified subject ID, COVID-19 status, age in years and sex were almost always included in the sample metadata. HLA class I and class II types, where available, came from metadata supplied by the sample provider rather than from assay-based typing. Study-wide conclusions, independent of this receptor: The quantity of clinical and demographic metadata differed by source and by participant and was supplied without curation.

TCRbeta CDR3 regions were amplified from genomic DNA using the immunoSEQ Assay, a bias-controlled multiplex PCR. The paper's data handling went like this. Nucleated cell counts per sample were estimated from amplification of reference gene primers within the assay. Sequence reads were collapsed and filtered to measure the absolute abundance of every unique TCRbeta CDR3 rearrangement. Productive Simpson clonality was computed per sample as the square root of Simpson's diversity index over productive rearrangements. In TCRdb, the immuneACCESS table is reduced to in-frame sequences with V and J assigned. These tables do not hold every clone; where another copy was compared, an unresolved V gene accounts for under half, and the others remain unexplained. D and trimming were read from the DNA, whereas the V and J calls and clone size are those reported in that table. This sample is represented by around 200,000 clones; around 81% of them were singletons. The top ten clonotypes cover 6.5% to 9% of the sample.

The CDR3 has 15 amino acids, counting the end cysteine and phenylalanine. Only the CDR3 DNA is retained, 45 bases long and in frame from the first base. The germline V end is reduced by 1 base and the J end by 4 bases; junction bases left unmatched: 3. Based on the germline V gene (reference sequence), the CDR1 and CDR2 sequences are SEHNR and FQNEAQ. The specimen was PBMCs or T cells enriched from blood (not recorded which). The TCR was taken from a woman between 40 and 55 years old with acute COVID-19. Rearrangement joined TRBV7-9 to TRBJ1-1, and 10 junctional nucleotides match TRBD1. The CDR3 corresponds to CASSLGGQGVTEAFF. The nucleotide sequence is given as TGTGCCAGCAGCTTAGGTGGACAGGGGGTCACTGAAGCTTTCTTT.